This T cell receptor (beta chain) is from a study of blood T cell repertoires in COVID-19 (dated by TCRdb to the early 2020s). General notes on the study: The collaborator samples originated in the United States, Italy and Spain and spanned the acute and convalescent phases of COVID-19. The prospective study material was composed of cDNA or gDNA derived from T cells, B-cell-depleted T cells, or PBMCs. Subjects who had been exposed to COVID-19, were actively infected with it, or had recovered from it provided the deeply sampled blood TCRbeta repertoires that made up the dataset. A freely available public database, intended as a resource for researchers studying the immune response to SARS-CoV-2, is where the repertoires were released. The samples were drawn from the first 160 participants of the ongoing ImmuneRACE study and from roughly 1,300 subjects provided by 6 global collaborators. A de-identified subject ID, COVID-19 status, age in years and sex were almost always included in the sample metadata. Where HLA class I and class II types were available, the types were taken from metadata supplied by the sample provider, not from assay-based typing.

Spanning cysteine to phenylalanine, the CDR3 consists of 15 amino acids. Kept here is only the CDR3 DNA, which spans 45 bases and is read in frame from base 1. Via the germline V gene (reference sequence), CDR1 is PRHDT and CDR2 FYEKMQ. The junction shows trimming of 4 bases on V and 5 bases on J, and the gene matches do not reach 5 bases of it. Regarding this clone: Its antigen is currently not known. Base qualities are missing; no much larger clone stands one base away.

The collaborating institutions used their own protocols to collect whole blood in K2EDTA tubes. Collaborator samples were shipped for TCRbeta analysis as frozen whole blood, isolated PBMCs, or DNA extracted from either sample type. General conclusions and limits of the study: Clinical and demographic metadata were provided uncurated, with the amount varying by source and participant.

TCRbeta CDR3 regions were amplified from genomic DNA by means of the immunoSEQ Assay, a bias-controlled multiplex PCR. As for the original processing: Nucleated cell counts per sample were estimated from amplification of reference gene primers within the assay. Sequence reads were collapsed and filtered to measure the absolute abundance of every unique TCRbeta CDR3 rearrangement. Productive Simpson clonality was computed per sample as the square root of Simpson's diversity index over productive rearrangements. The immuneACCESS repertoire file appears here via TCRdb, limited to in-frame rearrangements. These files lack a portion of the clones; in checked studies, under half of the deficit traces to unresolved V genes, and the cause of the others is not known. V, J and clone size were drawn from that table, and D and trimming were deduced from the DNA. For this sample there are a few hundred thousand clones; 82% appear just once. Clones ranked in the top ten supply 2.5% to 3.5% of the sample.

The TCR was taken from a young woman with acute or convalescent COVID-19. Recombination joined TRBV13 with TRBJ2-5, and TRBD1 aligns with 12 junction nucleotides. The sequencing sample was made of peripheral blood. The CDR3 has the sequence CASSSRDRGRETQYF. The DNA reads TGTGCCAGCAGCTCCCGGGACAGGGGGCGGGAGACCCAGTACTTC.